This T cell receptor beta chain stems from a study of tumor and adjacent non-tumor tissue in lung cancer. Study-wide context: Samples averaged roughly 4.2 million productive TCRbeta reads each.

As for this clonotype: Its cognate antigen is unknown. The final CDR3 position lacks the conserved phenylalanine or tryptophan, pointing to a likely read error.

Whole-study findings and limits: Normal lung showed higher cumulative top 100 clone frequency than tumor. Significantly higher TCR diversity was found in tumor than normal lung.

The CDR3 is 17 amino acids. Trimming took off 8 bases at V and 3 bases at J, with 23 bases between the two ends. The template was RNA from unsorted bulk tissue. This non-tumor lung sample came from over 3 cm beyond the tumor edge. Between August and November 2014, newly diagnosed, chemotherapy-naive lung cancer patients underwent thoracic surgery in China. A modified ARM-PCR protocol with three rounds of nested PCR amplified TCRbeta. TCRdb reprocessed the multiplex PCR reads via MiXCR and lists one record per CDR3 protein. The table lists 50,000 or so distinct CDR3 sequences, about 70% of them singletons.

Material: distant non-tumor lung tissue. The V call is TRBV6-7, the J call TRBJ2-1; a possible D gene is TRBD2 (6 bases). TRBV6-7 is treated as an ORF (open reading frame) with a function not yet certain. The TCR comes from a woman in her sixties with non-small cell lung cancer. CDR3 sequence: CASAIRAGTHCYNEQFL. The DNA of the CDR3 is TGTGCCAGCGCGATCAGAGCCGGGACTCACTGCTACAATGAGCAGTTCCTC.